Listed below are T cell receptor beta chains from one sample, sequenced in a study of T cell responses to AZD1222 COVID-19 vaccine. Profiled with immunoSEQ multiplex PCR; TCRdb holds only in-frame clones, not every one. This table has about 130,000 clones, roughly 90% appearing once. The sequencing used peripheral blood, collected on day 0 of AZD1222 vaccination. All receptors derive from an adult in good health. Each CDR3 is given with its conserved first and last residue.

TRBJ1-5 TRBV5-1 CASSQTGASEQPQHF
TRBJ2-7 TRBV28 CASSPSWREQYF
TRBJ2-5 TRBV7-2 CASSLGRRGETQYF
TRBJ2-7 TRBV7-9 CASSLPLAYEQYF
TRBJ1-4 TRBV30 CAWKASGPTNEKLFF
TRBJ2-7 TRBV18 CASSPSEFPYEQYF
TRBJ1-2 TRBV28 CASSTTWTSTYGYTF
TRBJ2-7 TRBV30 CAWLTGAEQYF
TRBJ2-5 TRBV5-4 CASSLKETQYF
TRBJ1-2 TRBV6-2/TRBV6-3 CASSDPGQGTIGYTF
TRBJ1-1 TRBV18 CASSPPASLLGAFF
TRBJ1-1 TRBV5-3 CARSSVPGGDENTEAFF
TRBJ1-2 TRBV30 CAWSSTRDGRHYGYTF
TRBJ2-3 TRBV6-5 CASSAGQGDSDTQYF
TRBJ2-7 TRBV14 CASSPGTGGLEQYF
TRBJ1-2 TRBV5-1 CASSFAGNGYTF
TRBJ2-7 TRBV7-9 CATGTENYEQYF
TRBJ1-6 TRBV4-1 CASSQGLGSPLHF